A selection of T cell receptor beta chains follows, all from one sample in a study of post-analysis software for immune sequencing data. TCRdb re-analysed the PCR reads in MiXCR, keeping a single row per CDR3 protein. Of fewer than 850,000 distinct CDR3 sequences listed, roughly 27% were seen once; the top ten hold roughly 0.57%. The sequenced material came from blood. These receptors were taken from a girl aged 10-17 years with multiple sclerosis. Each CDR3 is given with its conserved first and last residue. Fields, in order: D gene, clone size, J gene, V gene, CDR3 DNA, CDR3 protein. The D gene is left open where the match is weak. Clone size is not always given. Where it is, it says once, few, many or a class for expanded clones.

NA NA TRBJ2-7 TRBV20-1 TGCAGTGCTACAGAGCCTCTCTACGAGCAGTACTTC CSATEPLYEQYF
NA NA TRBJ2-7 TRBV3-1 TGTGCCAGCAGCCAGGAACCTATAGCGGTCGAGCAGTACTTC CASSQEPIAVEQYF
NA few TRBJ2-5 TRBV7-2 TGTGCCAGCAGCTTAGTTCTTGGGTACCAAGAGACCCAGTACTTC CASSLVLGYQETQYF
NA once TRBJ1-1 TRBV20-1 TGCACCGCGACGAGGAGAAATACCGGGACAGAAGCTTTCTTT CTATRRNTGTEAFF
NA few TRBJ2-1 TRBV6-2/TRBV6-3 TGTGCCAGCAGTTACGGAACGTGGGGCCAGTTCTTC CASSYGTWGQFF
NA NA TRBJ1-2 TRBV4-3 TGCGCCAGCAGCCACTCCTCCCGCCTTGGCTACACCTTC CASSHSSRLGYTF
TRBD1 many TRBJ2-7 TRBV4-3 TGCGCCAGCAGCCAAGCTTTACCCGGGACAGGCTATCTGGAGCAGTACTTC CASSQALPGTGYLEQYF
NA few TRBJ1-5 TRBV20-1 TGCAGTGCTAGGGCGCTCGGGCGGCAACAAAATCAGCCCCAGCATTTT CSARALGRQQNQPQHF
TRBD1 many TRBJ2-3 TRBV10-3 TGTGCCATCAGTGAGTCGACAGGGAGAACAGATACGCAGTATTTT CAISESTGRTDTQYF
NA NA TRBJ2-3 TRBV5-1 TGCGCCAGCAGTTCCGCTCAAAGGACTGGCACAGATACGCAGTATTTT CASSSAQRTGTDTQYF
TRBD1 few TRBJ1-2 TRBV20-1 TGCAGTGCGGGCGGCGGGACAGGGGTAGGGGGCTACACCTTC CSAGGGTGVGGYTF
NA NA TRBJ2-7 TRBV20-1 TGCAGTGCTGCGAGGGGGAATGACTACGAGCAGTACTTC CSAARGNDYEQYF
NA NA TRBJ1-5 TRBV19 TGTGCCTCATCGGCTGGGCGGCAGCCCCAGCATTTT CASSAGRQPQHF
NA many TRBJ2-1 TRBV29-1 TGCAGCGTTGAAGATCAGGGGAGGTCGTACAATGAGCAGTTCTTC CSVEDQGRSYNEQFF